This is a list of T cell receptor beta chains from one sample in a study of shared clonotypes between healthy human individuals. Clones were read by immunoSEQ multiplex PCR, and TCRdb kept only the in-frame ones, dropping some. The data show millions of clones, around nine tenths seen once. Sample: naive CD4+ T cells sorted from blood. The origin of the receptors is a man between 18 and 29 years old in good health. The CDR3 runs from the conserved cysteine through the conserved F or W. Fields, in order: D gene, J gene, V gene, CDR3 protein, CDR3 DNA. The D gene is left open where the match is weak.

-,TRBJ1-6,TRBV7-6,CASSQTVERTGNSPLHF,TGTGCCAGCAGCCAAACGGTTGAGAGGACGGGCAATTCACCCCTCCACTTT
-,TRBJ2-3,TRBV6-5,CASSSTTDTQYF,TGTGCCAGCAGTTCAACTACAGATACGCAGTATTTT
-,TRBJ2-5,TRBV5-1,CASSFGGVQETQYF,TGCGCCAGCAGCTTCGGAGGAGTTCAAGAGACCCAGTACTTC
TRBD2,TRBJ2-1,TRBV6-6,CASSYSSGSLYNEQFF,TGTGCCAGCAGTTACTCTAGCGGGAGTCTATACAATGAGCAGTTCTTC
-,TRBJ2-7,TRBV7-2,CASSQDVYEQYF,TGTGCCAGCAGCCAGGACGTTTACGAGCAGTACTTC
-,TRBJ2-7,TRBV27,CASSLRASWAAALGFEQYF,TGTGCCAGCAGTCTGAGGGCTAGCTGGGCGGCGGCACTCGGGTTCGAGCAGTACTTC
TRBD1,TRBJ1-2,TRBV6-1,CATQRDSYGYTF,TGTGCCACCCAGAGGGACAGCTATGGCTACACCTTC
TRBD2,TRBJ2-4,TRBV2,CASSEASGGKNIQYF,TGTGCCAGCAGTGAAGCCAGCGGGGGGAAAAACATTCAGTACTTC
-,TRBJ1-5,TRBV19,CASSLDPRTQPQHF,TGTGCCAGTAGCCTTGACCCCCGAACTCAGCCCCAGCATTTT
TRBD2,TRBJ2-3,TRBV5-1,CASSLTGGVTDTQYF,TGCGCCAGCAGCTTAACGGGGGGAGTGACAGATACGCAGTATTTT
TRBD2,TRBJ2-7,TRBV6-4,CASIQDNKRGPYEQYF,TGTGCCAGCATTCAGGATAATAAGCGGGGGCCCTACGAGCAGTACTTC
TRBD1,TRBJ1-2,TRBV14,CASSERGRVNGYTF,TGTGCCAGCTCCGAGAGGGGGCGAGTCAATGGCTACACCTTC
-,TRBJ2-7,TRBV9,CASRVHEQYF,TGTGCCAGCAGAGTACACGAGCAGTACTTC
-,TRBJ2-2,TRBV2,CASRATSSGELFF,TGTGCCAGCAGAGCTACTAGCTCCGGGGAGCTGTTTTTT
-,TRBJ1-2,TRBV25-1,CASSGQSYGYTF,TGTGCCAGCAGTGGCCAATCCTATGGCTACACCTTC
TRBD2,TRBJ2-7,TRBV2,CASTRGGGLREQYF,TGTGCCAGCACCCGGGGGGGTGGGTTGCGAGAGCAGTACTTC